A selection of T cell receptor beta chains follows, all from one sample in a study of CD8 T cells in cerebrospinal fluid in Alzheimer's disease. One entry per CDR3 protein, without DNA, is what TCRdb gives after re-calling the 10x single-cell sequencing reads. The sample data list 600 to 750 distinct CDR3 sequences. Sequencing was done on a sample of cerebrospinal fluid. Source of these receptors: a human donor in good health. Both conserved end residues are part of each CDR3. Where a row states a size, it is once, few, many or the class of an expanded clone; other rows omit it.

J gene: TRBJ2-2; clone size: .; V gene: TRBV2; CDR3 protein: CASSGGRAPGSCFF
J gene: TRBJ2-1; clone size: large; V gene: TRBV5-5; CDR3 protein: CASSGTTGSYNEQFF
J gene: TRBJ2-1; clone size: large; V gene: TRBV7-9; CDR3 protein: CASRTGGQGSYNEQFF
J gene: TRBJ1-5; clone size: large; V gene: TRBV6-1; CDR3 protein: CASSEAARQTNQPQHF
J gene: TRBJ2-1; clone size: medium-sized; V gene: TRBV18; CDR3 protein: CASSPFRDRGGDEQFF
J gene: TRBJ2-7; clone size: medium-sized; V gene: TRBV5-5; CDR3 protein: CASSLRDGNYEQYF
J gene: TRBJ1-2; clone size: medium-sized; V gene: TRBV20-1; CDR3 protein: CSGGGTANYGYTF
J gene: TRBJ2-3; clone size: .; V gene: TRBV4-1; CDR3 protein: CASSQGGSEDTQYF
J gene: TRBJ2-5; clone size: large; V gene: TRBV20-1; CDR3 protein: CSAPPGTSGVETQYF
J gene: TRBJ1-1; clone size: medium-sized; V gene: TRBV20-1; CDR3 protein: CSAGTGGTEAFF
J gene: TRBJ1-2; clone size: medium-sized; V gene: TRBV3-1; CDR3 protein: CASSLRIGGPNYGYTF
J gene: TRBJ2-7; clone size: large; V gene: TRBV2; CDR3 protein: CASKSSGATYEQYF
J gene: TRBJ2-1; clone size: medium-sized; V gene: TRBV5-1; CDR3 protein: CASSSNSGGSYNEQFF
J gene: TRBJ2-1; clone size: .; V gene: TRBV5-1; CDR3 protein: CASSLEAGRVGDEQFF
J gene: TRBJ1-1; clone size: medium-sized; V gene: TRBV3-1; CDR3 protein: CASSQRYGGGRNTEAFF
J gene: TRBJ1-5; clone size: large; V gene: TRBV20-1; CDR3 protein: CSARDLVSPSWPQHF
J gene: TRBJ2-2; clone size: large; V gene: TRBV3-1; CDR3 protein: CASSHWGGNTGELFF
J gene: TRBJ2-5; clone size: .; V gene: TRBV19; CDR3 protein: CASSIQGWETQYF
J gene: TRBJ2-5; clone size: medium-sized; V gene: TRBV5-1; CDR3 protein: CASSLAVLAGQETQYF
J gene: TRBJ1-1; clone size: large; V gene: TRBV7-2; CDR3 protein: CASSLGPSGGEAFF
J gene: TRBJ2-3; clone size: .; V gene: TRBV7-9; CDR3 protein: CASSLFQGALDTQYF
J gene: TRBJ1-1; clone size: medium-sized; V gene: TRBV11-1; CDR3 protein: CASSLGVGQRQAFF
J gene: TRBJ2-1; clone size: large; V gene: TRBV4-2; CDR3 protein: CASSQAAGSYNEQFF
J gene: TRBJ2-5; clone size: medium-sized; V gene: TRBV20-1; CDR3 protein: CSAISGSETQYF
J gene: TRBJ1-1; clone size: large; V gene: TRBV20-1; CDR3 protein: CSAIDLDGNTEAFF
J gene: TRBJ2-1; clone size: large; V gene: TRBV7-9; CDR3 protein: CASSVPKGLAPHNEQFF
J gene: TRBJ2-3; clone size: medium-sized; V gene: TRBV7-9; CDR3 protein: CASSLAGQGTDTQYF
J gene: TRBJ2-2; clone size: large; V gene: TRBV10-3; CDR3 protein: CAIRKNRGTPASGTGELFF
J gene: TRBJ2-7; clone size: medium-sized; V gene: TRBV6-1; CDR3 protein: CASSEVSAGVEQYF
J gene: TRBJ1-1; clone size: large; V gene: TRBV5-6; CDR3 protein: CASSLAGWGDTEAFF
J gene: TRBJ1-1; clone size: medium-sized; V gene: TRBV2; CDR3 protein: CASSEGGILPRTEAFF
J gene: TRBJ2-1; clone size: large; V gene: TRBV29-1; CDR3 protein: CSALLRGPSSYNEQFF
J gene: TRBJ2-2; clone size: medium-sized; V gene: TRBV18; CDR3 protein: CASSPEKTRTPNTGELFF
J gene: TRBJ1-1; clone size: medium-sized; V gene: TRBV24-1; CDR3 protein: CATSAGGPGMPFF
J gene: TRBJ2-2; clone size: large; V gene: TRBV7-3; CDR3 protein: CASSPGQGTGELFF
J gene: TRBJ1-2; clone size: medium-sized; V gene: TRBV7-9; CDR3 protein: CASSPPGQLEGYTF
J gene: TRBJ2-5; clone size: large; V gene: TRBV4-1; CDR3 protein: CASSQDLTSGWKTQYF
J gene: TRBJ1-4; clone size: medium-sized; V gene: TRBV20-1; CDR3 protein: CSARESRGTEKLFF
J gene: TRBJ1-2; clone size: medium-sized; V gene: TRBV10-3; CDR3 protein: CAISESRGDYGYTF
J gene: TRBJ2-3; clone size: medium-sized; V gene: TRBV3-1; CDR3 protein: CASAWGGTDTQYF
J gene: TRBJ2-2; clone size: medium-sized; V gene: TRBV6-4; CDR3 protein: CASSALAGLTNTGELFF
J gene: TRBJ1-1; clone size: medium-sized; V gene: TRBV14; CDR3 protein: CASSQVAYRTEAFF
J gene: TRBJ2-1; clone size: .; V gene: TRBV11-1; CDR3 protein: CASSLALAGKGGNEQFF
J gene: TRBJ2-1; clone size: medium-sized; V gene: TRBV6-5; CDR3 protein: CASEASGYNEQFF
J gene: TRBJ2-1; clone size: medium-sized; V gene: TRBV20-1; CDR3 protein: CSAERGSYNEQFF
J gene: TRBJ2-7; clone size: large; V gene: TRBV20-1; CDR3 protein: CSASPRYEQYF
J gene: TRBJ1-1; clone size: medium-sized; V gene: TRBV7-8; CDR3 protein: CASSPQRQVEAFF
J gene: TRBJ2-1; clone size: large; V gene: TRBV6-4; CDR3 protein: CASSDGTSGYNEQFF
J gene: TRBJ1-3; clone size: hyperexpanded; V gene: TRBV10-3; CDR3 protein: CAITSGQAGSGNTIYF
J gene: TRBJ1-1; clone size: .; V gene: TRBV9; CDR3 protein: CASSVGQTRNTEAFF
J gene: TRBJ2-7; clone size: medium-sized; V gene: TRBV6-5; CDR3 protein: CASSYSRAGTGVGEQYF
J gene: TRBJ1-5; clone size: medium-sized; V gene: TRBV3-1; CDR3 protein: CASSHDFSLIADSHRQPQHF
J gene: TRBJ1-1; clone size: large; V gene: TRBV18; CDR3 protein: CASSPQGSMNTEAFF